This T cell receptor beta chain was retrieved from a study of blood T cell repertoires in COVID-19. Generated by immunoSEQ multiplex PCR, the TCRdb table keeps only in-frame clones and is missing some. The profile shows about 190,000 clones, about 80% of them singletons. Germline trimming cut 2 bases from V and 2 bases from J; bases unmatched to any gene: 8. There are 17 residues in the CDR3. Germline V gene data show CDR1 as KGHSH and CDR2 as LQKENI. The V call is TRBV18, the J call TRBJ1-2, with 10 bases matching TRBD1. The TCR originated in a man aged 55 to 70 with acute or convalescent COVID-19. Sequences were obtained from peripheral blood. The CDR3 reads CASSPSSDRGQNYGYTF. In DNA, the CDR3 is TGTGCCAGCTCACCATCCTCCGACAGGGGGCAAAACTATGGCTACACCTTC.